Listed below are T cell receptor beta chains from one sample, sequenced in a study of CD8+CD57+ T cells in acquired aplastic anemia. Each CDR3 protein gets one entry after TCRdb re-called the reads with MiXCR. The sample lists approximately 380,000 distinct CDR3 sequences, about two thirds seen once, with 3.5% to 4.5% in the top ten. Specimen: sorted CD4+, CD8+, or CD8+CD57+ T cells (not recorded which) from PBMCs. Every receptor here comes from a human donor in good health, serving as a control. Both conserved end residues are part of each CDR3.

>TRBV24-1
CATCGKGRFNQPQHF
>TRBV9
CASSVAGQGFEQYF
>TRBV7-2
CASSRQGRDRETSDTQYF
>TRBV25-1
CASGCHGRNQPQHF
>TRBV11-2
CASSLIGPGSDYTF
>TRBV2
CASSQEMGRDYEQYF
>TRBV29-1
CSVVTSGITEAFF
>TRBV7-2
CASTLARGDTEAF
>TRBV9
CASSPGTGDLALDEQYF
>TRBV11-2
CASSPRQRCFRYGYTF
>TRBV7-6
CASSLEGPEGGQTDEQYF
>TRBV30
CAWTRDTRGYGYTF
>TRBV2
CASRGQGDTEAFF
>TRBV30
CAWRGDLEGDEAFF
>TRBV3-1
CASSQDRNSGYTF
>TRBV19
CASRWGGTEQYF
>TRBV10-3
CAINLDGTFGYTF
>TRBV6-5
CASSRTSVGGANVLTF
>TRBV6-6
CAIRRGGSRTDTQYF
>TRBV9
CASSETENGQYF
>TRBV2
CASSEGQGHQFRHF
>TRBV7-8
CASSYRGGGGKPHYF
>TRBV3-1
CASSRSTGDTEAFF
>TRBV20-1
CSAGTSGGAAQYF
>TRBV11-1
CASSARTGTQHF
>TRBV7-8
CASSPTQTTSSTSFF
>TRBV5-6
CASRPSVDTIYF
>TRBV20-1
CSASGQGLGLNQPQHF
>TRBV7-6
CASSFFGGETQYF
>TRBV7-2
CASSPTSESGSGYF
>TRBV7-3
CACSLGFPVSHEAFF
>TRBV19
CASSSRGTGYEQYF
>TRBV7-2
CASSNTGANEKLFF
>TRBV19
CASSTPSVQPQHF
>TRBV5-1
CASSPGGGLMAGELFF
>TRBV9
CASSVIASGNSPLHF
>TRBV7-6
CASSLVGPENEQF
>TRBV12-3/TRBV12-4
CASAGTNSNQPQHF
>TRBV15
CASSLRREADYGYTF
>TRBV20-1
CSARKYTVDEQFF
>TRBV7-9
CASSIRRGAENGF
>TRBV29-1
CSVAPADGALTEAFF
>TRBV9
CASSVGPSDLIYGYTF
>TRBV15
CATSRVLGQNQPQHF
>TRBV10-3
CAISGDNNYGYTF
>TRBV7-2
CASSLGDFYTDTQYF
>TRBV20-1
CSARKTGDNLGYEQYF
>TRBV29-1
CSALGGGDKGYEQYF
>TRBV5-5
CASSSETTGYEQYF
>TRBV19
CASSPSTQDYGYTF
>TRBV7-9
CATSMDRGDSSPLHF
>TRBV2
CASSEAVRAGPNQPQHF
>TRBV10-2
CASRYPGPNTRGYTF
>TRBV5-5
CASSPTSGGAVDTQYF
>TRBV7-2
CASSSSGVGNQPQHF
>TRBV20-1
CSAGLAGQIYNEQFF
>TRBV20-1
CSARPLGRRGETQYF